Listed below are T cell receptor beta chains from one sample, sequenced in a study of T cell repertoires in cytomegalovirus infection. These receptors have no identified antigens. From the reads, TCRdb called clonotypes with MiXCR, one entry per CDR3 protein. This sample carries about 51,000 distinct CDR3 sequences, about a fifth of them seen once, and the ten largest clones take 26%. This sample comprised CD8+ T cells from cultured PBMCs, obtained from culture after CMV antigen stimulation. The receptors originated from a human donor in good health (CMV status not recorded). Some clones in this sample may be carry-over from other donors' samples. The CDR3 runs from the conserved cysteine through the conserved F or W. The D gene is left open where the match is weak. Where a row states a size, it is once, few, many or the class of an expanded clone; other rows omit it.

TRBJ2-7,-,-,TRBV6-8,TGTGCCAGCAGTCACCATGGGGGGCTCGAGCAGTACTTC,CASSHHGGLEQYF
TRBJ2-1,-,TRBD1,TRBV7-6,TGTGCCAGCAGTCCAGGACCCGGGACAGGGAGGAATGAGCAGTTCTTC,CASSPGPGTGRNEQFF
TRBJ2-1,-,-,TRBV7-9,TGTGCCAGCAGCTTAGCTAGGCGGACCACGTACCATCCCAATGAGCAGTTCTTC,CASSLARRTTYHPNEQFF
TRBJ1-5,many,TRBD1,TRBV19,TGTGCCAGTAGTATCAAGGGGACAGGGGGTACGCCCCAGCATTTT,CASSIKGTGGTPQHF
TRBJ2-2,-,-,TRBV15,TGTGCCACCAGCAACCCGCGACCGGGGGAGCTGTTTTTT,CATSNPRPGELFF
TRBJ2-7,many,-,TRBV6-6,TGTGCCAGCAGCTTCCTCGGGGGATCCTACGAGCAGTACTTC,CASSFLGGSYEQYF
TRBJ2-1,-,-,TRBV7-8,TGTGCCAGCAGCTTAGCGGTCCGGAGATTGGGGAATGAGCAGTTCTTC,CASSLAVRRLGNEQFF
TRBJ2-5,-,TRBD2,TRBV7-4,TGTGCCAGTATCGCGACTAGCGTGGAAGAGACCCAGTACTTC,CASIATSVEETQYF
TRBJ2-3,-,-,TRBV7-3,TGTGCCAGCAGTAACACAGGGTCGCAGACAGATACGCAGTATTTT,CASSNTGSQTDTQYF
TRBJ1-2,-,TRBD1,TRBV4-1,TGCGCCAGCAGGGGACCGAGGGGGACAGGGCACTATGGCTACACCTTC,CASRGPRGTGHYGYTF
TRBJ2-3,few,TRBD2,TRBV27,TGTGCCAGCAGTATACTTAGCGGGGGAGCTCCGACAGATACGCAGTATTTT,CASSILSGGAPTDTQYF
TRBJ1-5,few,-,TRBV7-9,TGTGCCAGCAGCTTAAGTGGAGGGGACGCAAATCAGCCCCAGCATTTT,CASSLSGGDANQPQHF
TRBJ2-2,few,TRBD2,TRBV7-8,TGTGCCAACGGGCTAGCGGGAGTCCAAAACACCGGGGAGCTGTTTTTT,CANGLAGVQNTGELFF
TRBJ2-7,many,-,TRBV27,TGTGCCAGCAGTCCATTAGGATATTTGTGGGAGCAGTACTTC,CASSPLGYLWEQYF
TRBJ2-6,few,-,TRBV7-2,TGTGCCAGCATCCCGGGCGTCTCTGGGGCCAACGTCCTGACTTTC,CASIPGVSGANVLTF
TRBJ1-2,many,-,TRBV6-2/TRBV6-3,TGTGCCAGCAGTTACTCGATGGGAGATGGCTACACCTTC,CASSYSMGDGYTF
TRBJ2-7,-,TRBD2,TRBV6-6,TGTGCCACCCAACTAGCGGGGGGGCCTGAGCAGTACTTC,CATQLAGGPEQYF
TRBJ1-2,few,-,TRBV10-3,TGTGCCATCAGTCGGTCCCCTCTGAGTCTAAGTGGCTACACCTTC,CAISRSPLSLSGYTF
TRBJ1-1,few,-,TRBV7-2,TGTGCCAGCAGCTTAAATGGCCGAGTGAACACTGAAGCTTTCTTT,CASSLNGRVNTEAFF
TRBJ1-1,many,-,TRBV19,TGTGCCAGTAGTAGGGGACGGTTGAACACTGAAGCTTTCTTT,CASSRGRLNTEAFF
TRBJ2-1,few,TRBD2,TRBV7-9,TGTGCCAGCAGCCGCCCGTTTAGCGGGGGGGCCAAAAATGAGCAGTTCTTC,CASSRPFSGGAKNEQFF
TRBJ2-3,-,TRBD2,TRBV7-2,TGTGCCAGCAGCTCCGCGGGGGGCGGGGTGGATACGCAGTATTTT,CASSSAGGGVDTQYF
TRBJ1-2,few,TRBD1,TRBV20-1,TGCAGTGCTAGTCCCCTTCGGGGACAGGGAAGAAACTATGGCTACACCTTC,CSASPLRGQGRNYGYTF
TRBJ2-5,-,-,TRBV12-3/TRBV12-4,TGTGCCAGCAGTTTAGGAGGGGGGGCAGAAGAGACCCAGTACTTC,CASSLGGGAEETQYF
TRBJ2-7,-,-,TRBV20-1,TGCAGTGCCACCGGGGACAAGATGGGGACCTACGAGCAGTACTTC,CSATGDKMGTYEQYF
TRBJ2-3,-,TRBD2,TRBV7-3,TGTGCCAGCAGCCCCCTTCCGGGACTAGCGGGAGTGTATACGCAGTATTTT,CASSPLPGLAGVYTQYF
TRBJ2-7,-,TRBD2,TRBV20-1,TGCAGTGCTACTAGCGGGGGGGCCTACGAGCAGTACTTC,CSATSGGAYEQYF
TRBJ1-2,-,-,TRBV7-9,TGTGCCAGCAGCTTAGAGTCAGGCTATGGCTACACCTTC,CASSLESGYGYTF
TRBJ2-3,few,-,TRBV6-2/TRBV6-3,TGTGCCAGCAGTTACTCGAATGGGGCCCCCACAGATACGCAGTATTTT,CASSYSNGAPTDTQYF
TRBJ1-3,-,-,TRBV5-4,TGTGCCAGCAGCCCAACTCATGGAAACACCATATATTTT,CASSPTHGNTIYF
TRBJ2-5,many,TRBD2,TRBV7-8,TGTGCCAGCCGGGGACTAGCGGGGGCCCTTGGGGAGACCCAGTACTTC,CASRGLAGALGETQYF
TRBJ2-1,-,-,TRBV6-2/TRBV6-3,TGTGCCAGCAGTTACCACCCGGACAGAGGGGCATACAATGAGCAGTTCTTC,CASSYHPDRGAYNEQFF
TRBJ2-7,-,-,TRBV28,TGTGCCAGCAGTTTACCGTTCCCCCCGGGTGAGCAGTACTTC,CASSLPFPPGEQYF
TRBJ1-1,few,-,TRBV27,TGTGCCAGCAGTTCCGGACAGTTTGGAGCTTTCTTT,CASSSGQFGAFF
TRBJ2-2,-,-,TRBV7-9,TGTGCCAGCAGCTTGACCCGGACGGAGAACACCGGGGAGCTGTTTTTT,CASSLTRTENTGELFF
TRBJ1-3,-,-,TRBV11-1,TGTGCCAGCAGCGCAAAACCGGGACGGCATTTAGGAAACACCATATATTTT,CASSAKPGRHLGNTIYF
TRBJ1-2,many,TRBD1,TRBV29-1,TGCAGCGTAGACAGGGGTGACTATGGCTACACCTTC,CSVDRGDYGYTF
TRBJ2-3,-,TRBD2,TRBV7-2,TGTGCCAGCAGCGGGACTAGCGGGAGTGCAGATACGCAGTATTTT,CASSGTSGSADTQYF
TRBJ2-1,many,-,TRBV6-2/TRBV6-3,TGTGCCAGCAGGTTAACAGGGTACTGGAATGAGCAGTTCTTC,CASRLTGYWNEQFF
TRBJ2-1,-,TRBD2,TRBV27,TGTGCCAGCAGGAGTAGCGGGAGCCACAATGAGCAGTTCTTC,CASRSSGSHNEQFF
TRBJ2-3,few,-,TRBV2,TGTGCCAGCAGTGGGGCAGGGACAGATACGCAGTATTTT,CASSGAGTDTQYF
TRBJ2-1,few,-,TRBV27,TGTGCCAGCAGTTCTGACTTGCCCAACAATGAGCAGTTCTTC,CASSSDLPNNEQFF
TRBJ2-7,few,TRBD2,TRBV7-2,TGTGCCAGCAGCCCCCTTGGGACTAGCGGGAACGGTGAGCAGTACTTC,CASSPLGTSGNGEQYF
TRBJ1-3,-,-,TRBV27,TGTGCCACGAAAGAGGCAGGGGAAGGAAACACCATATATTTT,CATKEAGEGNTIYF
TRBJ2-7,-,TRBD1,TRBV7-8,TGTGCCAGCAGCTCGGGGGACAGGGGCTACGAGCAGTACTTC,CASSSGDRGYEQYF
TRBJ1-2,-,TRBD1,TRBV24-1,TGTGCCACCAGTGAGAGGACAGGCCAACTCTATGGCTACACCTTC,CATSERTGQLYGYTF